This T cell receptor (beta chain) was profiled in a study of cytomegalovirus exposure and HLA in healthy donors. Whole-study context: The roughly 110 validation repertoires were produced on the same platform as the 700 or so repertoires of the first cohort. This was reported in a later analysis. Study findings and constraints: The listing of about 150 TCR beta chains classed them as cytomegalovirus-associated. Reported performance of the classifier showed diagnosis of cytomegalovirus status with high specificity and sensitivity.

The assay was immunoSEQ multiplex PCR, and TCRdb's table has in-frame clones only and misses some. This sample carries some 170,000 clones, just under 85% of them seen once, and the ten largest clones take around 2.4%. While the first cohort had 600 to 800 subjects, the donors belonged to the separate validation cohort of fewer than 150 subjects. Germline CDR1 is SEHNR and CDR2 is FQNEAQ (reference sequence). The CDR3 runs to 15 residues. V lost 5 bases to trimming and J lost 3 bases; unmatched junction nucleotides: 9. For this clone: What it recognizes is unknown.

The receptor comes from a man younger than 40 in good health and CMV-seropositive. The chain recombines TRBV7-9 with TRBJ2-7; 8 nucleotides match TRBD2. What was sequenced was PBMCs. In DNA, the CDR3 is TGTGCCAGCAGCCAACCCTCGGGAGGGGGCTACGAGCAGTACTTC. Protein product: CASSQPSGGGYEQYF.